The 27 T cell receptor beta chains reported below all come from one sample, sequenced in a study of beta chain features in type 1 diabetes. Overall study results and limits: Moderate yet significant TCRB CDR3 shortening was seen in Type 1 diabetes patients in all four CD4+ subsets.

Their recognized antigens are unknown. Expressed TCRB transcripts were sequenced after all isolated RNA was converted to cDNA. The repertoire was sequenced with immunoSEQ multiplex PCR; TCRdb's copy has only in-frame clones and lacks some. The profile covers around 650,000 clones, with 9.5% to 15% appearing a single time and approximately 0.11% taken by the ten largest. The material sequenced was naive CD4+ T cells from blood. All receptors derive from a man aged 25-45 years with type 1 diabetes.

This clone showed up just a few times. The chain links TRBV9 to TRBJ2-1; 10 bases map to TRBD2. V was pared by 0 bases and J by 2 bases, with 5 bases of the junction left unmatched. CDR1 and CDR2 from the germline V gene are SGDLS and YYNGEE. The CDR3 is 17 amino acids. CDR3 region: CASSVARSGGTYNEQFF. Here the CDR3 DNA reads TGTGCCAGCAGCGTAGCGCGTAGCGGGGGGACCTACAATGAGCAGTTCTTC.

The genes are TRBV4-3 and TRBJ2-1, with D unresolved. The CDR3 spans 13 residues. Germline CDR1 reads LGHNA; CDR2 reads YSLEER. Trimming took off 1 base at V and 8 bases at J, with 9 bases between the two ends. CDR3 region: CASSQGESDEQFF. The CDR3 region has the DNA TGCGCCAGCAGCCAAGGGGAAAGCGATGAGCAGTTCTTC.

The chain couples TRBV27 to TRBJ2-3; unclear D gene. This CDR3 is built from 14 residues. The ends were cut back, 3 bases at V and 6 bases at J, with 13 bases in the middle. The germline gives CDR1 MNHEY, CDR2 SMNVEV (reference sequence). CDR3 in DNA: TGTGCCAGCAGTTTTCAGCGCCCTTGGGATACGCAGTATTTT. It specifies CASSFQRPWDTQYF.

The sample holds a few counts of this clone. The rearrangement links TRBV18 to TRBJ1-1, with no clear D. Germline CDR1 and CDR2: KGHSH and LQKENI. The ends were cut back, 3 bases at V and 5 bases at J, with 7 bases in the middle. CDR3 length equals 12 residues. The CDR3 bases are TGTGCCAGCTCACCTTTGGATACTGAAGCTTTCTTT. Its translation: CASSPLDTEAFF.

This clone has more than one count but fewer than ten. V and J are TRBV27 and TRBJ1-6, with a weak D call TRBD1 (5 bases). Germline V CDR1 and CDR2: MNHEY, SMNVEV (reference sequence). The V and J ends lost 4 bases and 7 bases respectively, with 20 bases between them. This CDR3 comprises 17 residues. This CDR3 is CASSSRRTRVGNSPLHF. The CDR3 nucleotides read TGTGCCAGCAGTTCCCGCAGGACACGGGTTGGAAATTCACCCCTCCACTTT.

V usage is TRBV2 and J usage is TRBJ2-5; the match to TRBD2 covers 8 bases. The CDR3 extends over 16 amino acids. With 6 bases clipped from V and 3 bases from J, the junction kept 12 bases outside the gene matches. Germline-derived CDR1 and CDR2 are SNHLY and FYNNEI. The CDR3 coding sequence is TGTGCCAGCAGAACTGGCCCCGGGACTAGGAAAGAGACCCAGTACTTC. Residues: CASRTGPGTRKETQYF.

The V gene is TRBV7-2, the J gene TRBJ2-7, with a weak D call TRBD1 (5 bases). The CDR3 loop spans 15 amino acids. CDR1 and CDR2 (germline): SGHTA, FQGNSA. The V and J ends lost 1 base and 0 bases respectively, with 10 bases between them. The CDR3 here is CASSLVPQGSYEQYF. CDR3 nucleotides: TGTGCCAGCAGCTTAGTCCCCCAGGGCTCCTACGAGCAGTACTTC.

The V call is TRBV4-3, the J call TRBJ2-1; 8 bases fit TRBD2. CDR3 length: 15 amino acids. V was pared by 0 bases and J by 10 bases, with 8 bases of the junction left unmatched. CDR1 LGHNA and CDR2 YSLEER come from the germline V gene. Written as DNA, the CDR3 is TGCGCCAGCAGCCAAGAAGAGCGGGGGATGGGGGAGCAGTTCTTC. This gives the protein CASSQEERGMGEQFF.

The sample holds a few counts of this clone. J is TRBJ1-4 and V is TRBV5-1, with 11 bases fitting TRBD1. Trimming cost V 7 bases and J 8 bases; bases outside gene matches: 13. This CDR3 has 16 amino acids. The V gene's germline CDR1 is SGHRS and CDR2 YFSETQ. The CDR3 is CASCPLPGQGGEKLFF. The CDR3 DNA reads TGCGCCAGCTGCCCCCTTCCGGGACAGGGGGGAGAAAAACTGTTTTTT.

The chain links TRBV5-1 to TRBJ1-6; D ambiguous. CDR1 is SGHRS, CDR2 YFSETQ, per germline. The V end lost 1 base, the J end lost 10 bases, and 9 bases lay between the germline ends. This CDR3 comprises 13 residues. The CDR3 DNA is TGCGCCAGCAGCTTGTGGGTGCAGTCACCCCTCCACTTT. Translating it yields CASSLWVQSPLHF. Supplemented by reference TRBV5-1 and TRBJ1-6, the full variable domain reads KAGVTQTPRYLIKTRGQQVTLSCSPISGHRSVSWYQQTPGQGLQFLFEYFSETQRNKGNFPGRFSGRQFSNSRSEMNVSTLELGDSALYLCASSLWVQSPLHFGNGTRLTVT.

The chain joins TRBV7-3 to TRBJ1-5, with D tentatively TRBD1 (5 bases). The CDR3 runs 15 residues. Germline V gene lookup returns CDR1 SGHTA and CDR2 FQGTGA. The germline V and J ends were trimmed by 2 bases and 3 bases, with 11 bases remaining between them. This chain's CDR3 is CASSLPGHSNQPQHF. CDR3 nucleotides: TGTGCCAGCAGCTTACCAGGACACTCCAATCAGCCCCAGCATTTT.

This clone was counted only a few times. Within the sample, other DNA sequences also encode this same CDR3. The gene calls are TRBV9 and TRBJ2-5; no definite D call. V was cut by 0 bases and J by 4 bases, with 4 bases left in between. This CDR3 region has 12 residues. Germline-derived CDR1 and CDR2 are SGDLS and YYNGEE. CDR3 nucleotide sequence: TGTGCCAGCAGCGTAGGCTCAGAGACCCAGTACTTC. Protein sequence: CASSVGSETQYF.

This clone was picked up a small number of times. The chain couples TRBV5-1 to TRBJ1-1, with D uncertain. The CDR3 totals 15 residues. CDR1 SGHRS and CDR2 YFSETQ come from the germline V gene. V lost 5 bases to trimming and J lost 0 bases, with 14 bases between them. The CDR3 DNA sequence: TGCGCCAGCAGACCACCCAGTCATATGAACACTGAAGCTTTCTTT. This encodes CASRPPSHMNTEAFF.

The V and J genes are TRBV7-2 and TRBJ1-2; 10 nucleotides agree with TRBD1. V lost 1 base, J lost 5 bases, and 1 base stayed unmatched. Germline V gene sequence: CDR1 SGHTA, CDR2 FQGNSA. This CDR3 is built from 14 residues. The CDR3 DNA is TGTGCCAGCAGCTTAGGGACAGGGGGGTATGGCTACACCTTC. Residues: CASSLGTGGYGYTF.

This clone was seen a few times. This CDR3 is also generated by other DNA sequences in the sample. This chain connects TRBV28 to TRBJ1-2; no clear D gene. The CDR3 consists of 11 residues. V was shortened by 8 bases and J by 5 bases, with 9 bases between the two germline ends. Germline-derived CDR1 and CDR2 are MDHEN and SYDVKM. The CDR3 is CASGRLYGYTF. The CDR3 nucleotides are TGTGCCAGCGGACGTTTATATGGCTACACCTTC.

For this clone: Different DNA sequences within this sample yield the same CDR3. J is TRBJ1-3 and V is TRBV5-1, with D unresolved. V was shortened by 0 bases and J by 0 bases, with 4 bases between the two germline ends. The CDR3 has 14 residues. Germline CDR1 reads SGHRS; CDR2 reads YFSETQ. CDR3 DNA sequence: TGCGCCAGCAGCTTGGGAGACTCTGGAAACACCATATATTTT. It encodes CASSLGDSGNTIYF.

The sample holds a few counts of this clone. The chain combines TRBV19 with TRBJ2-1; TRBD1 aligns across 9 bases. Looked up from germline, CDR1 is LNHDA and CDR2 is SQIVND (reference sequence). With 4 bases clipped from V and 7 bases from J, the junction kept 14 bases outside the gene matches. The CDR3 totals 17 residues. The CDR3 DNA reads TGTGCCAGTAGTACGCTAGGGACAGGGCGATCTAGGAATGAGCAGTTCTTC. Amino acid sequence: CASSTLGTGRSRNEQFF.

This clone came up a few times. The chain has TRBV7-2 and TRBJ2-7; TRBD1 matches at 8 bases. Trimming removed 5 bases from V and 4 bases from J; junction bases left unmatched: 10. The CDR3 contains 15 residues. The germline V gene has CDR1 SGHTA and CDR2 FQGNSA. The CDR3 DNA follows: TGTGCCAGCAGCGTAAGACAGGGGACGAATTACGAGCAGTACTTC. This gives the protein CASSVRQGTNYEQYF.

V usage is TRBV10-3 and J usage is TRBJ1-3, with D perhaps TRBD1 (5 bases). Per germline, CDR1 ENHRY and CDR2 SYGVKD. V lost 2 bases, J lost 0 bases, and 8 bases lay in between. This CDR3 comprises 15 residues. The CDR3, as DNA: TGTGCCATCAGTGAGACAGGCGTCTCTGGAAACACCATATATTTT. Translated, it gives CAISETGVSGNTIYF.

This sequence joins TRBV2 and TRBJ2-7; D is undetermined. CDR1 and CDR2 from the germline V gene are SNHLY and FYNNEI. V was clipped by 4 bases and J by 4 bases, with 8 bases between them. This CDR3 comprises 12 residues. The CDR3 region has the DNA TGTGCCAGCAGTGTTTCGGGTTACGAGCAGTACTTC. The encoded protein is CASSVSGYEQYF.

The rearrangement uses TRBV7-2 and TRBJ2-1; D unclear. The V gene lost 3 bases and the J gene lost 0 bases, with 9 bases spanning the gap. Germline loops: CDR1 SGHTA, CDR2 FQGNSA. CDR3 size: 15 residues. The CDR3 loop is CASSFGRSSYNEQFF. Here the CDR3 DNA reads TGTGCCAGCAGCTTTGGCAGGAGCTCCTACAATGAGCAGTTCTTC.

This clone was observed a handful of times. In DNA, the CDR3 is TGTGCCAGCAGCGTTACAGGGGAGACCTACAATGAGCAGTTCTTC. Translation: CASSVTGETYNEQFF. The genes are TRBV9 and TRBJ2-1; 7 bases match TRBD1. This CDR3 spans 15 amino acids. J lost 2 bases, V lost 2 bases, and 4 bases had no gene match. Germline CDR1 is SGDLS and CDR2 is YYNGEE.

A few counts support this clone. This rearrangement joins TRBV2 to TRBJ2-7; D unclear. The CDR3 covers 11 residues. CDR1 and CDR2 (germline): SNHLY, FYNNEI. The germline V and J ends were trimmed by 3 bases and 4 bases, with 4 bases remaining between them. CDR3 loop: CASSEQYEQYF. For the CDR3, the DNA is TGTGCCAGCAGTGAGCAGTACGAGCAGTACTTC.

This sequence joins TRBV29-1 and TRBJ2-3, with 11 nucleotides matching TRBD1. Germline V lookup: CDR1 SQVTM, CDR2 ANQGSEA. The CDR3 extends over 14 amino acids. V was pared by 5 bases and J by 3 bases, with 4 bases of the junction left unmatched. In nucleotides, the CDR3 is TGCAGCGTTCGTGGACAGGGGGCGACAGATACGCAGTATTTT. Translation: CSVRGQGATDTQYF.

In this sample, this clone turned up a few times. V usage is TRBV18 and J usage is TRBJ1-5; 10 bases map to TRBD1. V shed 3 bases, J shed 12 bases, and the junction held 5 bases outside the gene matches. Germline V gene sequence: CDR1 KGHSH, CDR2 LQKENI. The CDR3 is made up of 13 amino acids. The CDR3 coding sequence is TGTGCCAGCTCACCTCTTGGACAGGGGGACCAGCATTTT. This translates into CASSPLGQGDQHF.

This sequence joins TRBV5-1 and TRBJ1-2; the D is unclear. Germline V gives CDR1 SGHRS, CDR2 YFSETQ. The germline V and J ends were trimmed by 5 bases and 6 bases, with 11 bases remaining between them. The CDR3 totals 12 residues. DNA of the CDR3: TGCGCCAGCAGTTCCGATGGGGATGGCTACACCTTC. Its protein is CASSSDGDGYTF.

The chain employs TRBV5-1 and TRBJ1-6; D remains ambiguous. This CDR3 comprises 16 residues. Trimming left V 0 bases short and J 5 bases short, with 12 bases between. The germline CDR1 and CDR2 sequences are SGHRS and YFSETQ. The CDR3 loop is CASSLEGSANNSPLHF. The DNA for the CDR3 is TGCGCCAGCAGCTTGGAAGGGTCTGCGAATAATTCACCCCTCCACTTT.